Below, 23 T cell receptor beta chains from the same sample are listed, as sequenced in a study of neurological immune-mediated disorders. TCRdb recomputed calls from the 5' RACE reads with MiXCR, one row per CDR3 protein. The data show 60,000 to 90,000 distinct CDR3 sequences, roughly 10% seen once. As to time point: longitudinal time-point 1 (baseline). Material: PBMCs. The source of these receptors is a man aged 25 to 45 in good health.

At least ten counts were recorded for this clonotype. V gene TRBV3-1 combines with J gene TRBJ2-2, with D hard to call. V dropped 2 bases and J dropped 2 bases, with 6 bases sitting between them. The germline gives CDR1 LGHDT, CDR2 YNNKEL (reference sequence). The CDR3 loop spans 14 amino acids. As DNA, the CDR3 is TGTGCCAGCAGCCAACCGCCTAACACCGGGGAGCTGTTTTTT. This encodes CASSQPPNTGELFF.

J is TRBJ2-7 and V is TRBV27; D call uncertain. Trimming took 0 bases from V and 1 from J, leaving 13 bases between them. CDR3 size: 16 residues. Germline V gene sequence: CDR1 MNHEY, CDR2 SMNVEV (reference sequence). In DNA form, the CDR3 reads TGTGCCAGCAGTTTATCAGGGCCGGGTGGGTCCTACGAGCAGTACTTC. It specifies CASSLSGPGGSYEQYF.

The V call is TRBV20-1, the J call TRBJ2-1; D might be TRBD2 (6 bases). This CDR3 region has 14 residues. CDR1 and CDR2 (germline): DFQATT, SNEGSKA (reference sequence). V lost 6 bases, J lost 3 bases, and 15 bases lay in between. CDR3 nucleotide sequence: TGCAGTGCCTTAGCGGCCACGCACTACAATGAGCAGTTCTTC. Encoded protein: CSALAATHYNEQFF.

The J gene is TRBJ2-7, the V gene TRBV14; D perhaps matches TRBD1 (5 bases). Germline values: CDR1 SGHDN, CDR2 FVKESK. V lost 5 bases to trimming and J lost 0 bases, with 8 bases between them. This CDR3 region has 13 residues. DNA for the CDR3: TGTGCCAGCAGCTGGGGCTACTCCTACGAGCAGTACTTC. This encodes CASSWGYSYEQYF.

The CDR3 region is CASSEALRQQYNEQFF. The CDR3 coding sequence is TGTGCCAGCAGTGAAGCGCTTCGACAGCAATACAATGAGCAGTTCTTC. The genes are TRBV6-1 and TRBJ2-1; D perhaps matches TRBD1 (5 bases). With 0 bases removed from V and 4 bases from J, the gap between germline ends came to 13 bases. Germline loops: CDR1 MNHNS, CDR2 SASEGT. The length of the CDR3 is 16 residues.

This clonotype was seen repeatedly, ten times or more. V gene TRBV5-1 combines with J gene TRBJ2-5; no reliable D call. The germline CDR1 and CDR2 sequences are SGHRS and YFSETQ. The CDR3 runs to 13 residues. V lost 1 base to trimming and J lost 4 bases, with 8 bases between them. CDR3 nucleotides: TGCGCCAGCAGCTTGTCCGGGCCAGAGACCCAGTACTTC. Its translation: CASSLSGPETQYF.

Remarks on this clonotype: A much larger clone differs from this one at a single base, so this may be a read error. This chain uses TRBV20-1 with TRBJ2-3, with D unclear. CDR1 and CDR2 (germline): DFQATT, SNEGSKA (reference sequence). The CDR3 sequence is 12 residues long. V gave up 7 bases and J gave up 0 bases, with 8 bases separating them. The CDR3 DNA reads TGCAGTGAGGTACAGAGCACAGATACGCAGTATTTT. This encodes CSEVQSTDTQYF.

This clonotype has a count of ten or more. The rearrangement links TRBV20-1 to TRBJ2-7, with 11 bases aligning to TRBD1. The germline V gene has CDR1 DFQATT and CDR2 SNEGSKA (reference sequence). The CDR3 is made up of 15 amino acids. J gave up 5 bases and V 3 bases, and 9 bases lay outside the gene matches. The CDR3 sequence: CSASPGTGGKNEQYF. The CDR3 DNA sequence: TGCAGTGCTAGCCCCGGGACAGGGGGGAAGAACGAGCAGTACTTC.

The V gene is TRBV6-4, the J gene TRBJ1-6; D not resolved. This CDR3 comprises 13 residues. Trimming left V 2 bases short and J 5 bases short, with 4 bases between. The germline CDR1 and CDR2 sequences are MRHNA and SNTAGT. This chain's CDR3 is CASSDRDNSPLHF. Here the CDR3 DNA reads TGTGCCAGCAGTGACAGGGATAATTCACCCCTCCACTTT.

This clonotype has ten or more counts. This chain connects TRBV6-5 to TRBJ2-7; D is possibly TRBD2 (7 bases). The germline V and J ends were trimmed by 5 bases and 0 bases, with 11 bases remaining between them. There are 14 residues in the CDR3. CDR1 and CDR2 from the germline V gene are MNHEY and SVGAGI. This CDR3 is CASSQRGGSYEQYF. DNA for the CDR3: TGTGCCAGCAGTCAGAGGGGGGGCTCCTACGAGCAGTACTTC.

The gene calls are TRBV3-1 and TRBJ1-2, with D unresolved. This CDR3 contains 14 residues. Trimming took off 2 bases at V and 4 bases at J, with 11 bases between the two ends. Germline-derived CDR1 and CDR2 are LGHDT and YNNKEL (reference sequence). The CDR3 DNA reads as TGTGCCAGCAGCCAATGGCTGGCGATCTATGGCTACACCTTC. Its protein product is CASSQWLAIYGYTF.

This clonotype was seen repeatedly, ten times or more. The rearrangement links TRBV5-5 to TRBJ1-5; 7 bases align to TRBD1. Germline V CDR1 and CDR2: SGHKS, YYEKEE (reference sequence). The V segment lost 4 bases and the J segment 6 bases; nucleotides outside the gene matches: 4. This CDR3 region has 13 residues. Here the CDR3 reads CASSLGGSQPQHF. CDR3 in DNA: TGTGCCAGCAGCCTAGGGGGCAGTCAGCCCCAGCATTTT.

This clonotype appeared many times. The V and J genes are TRBV28 and TRBJ2-5, with 9 bases that match TRBD1. The germline CDR1 and CDR2 sequences are MDHEN and SYDVKM. Trimming removed 8 bases from V and 4 bases from J; junction bases left unmatched: 8. This CDR3 spans 14 amino acids. CDR3 in amino acids: CASSDRGSRETQYF. The CDR3, as DNA: TGTGCCAGCTCTGACAGGGGGTCAAGAGAGACCCAGTACTTC. Full variable domain (rest looked up from reference TRBV28 and TRBJ2-5): DVKVTQSSRYLVKRTGEKVFLECVQDMDHENMFWYRQDPGLGLRLIYFSYDVKMKEKGDIPEGYSVSREKKERFSLILESASTNQTSMYLCASSDRGSRETQYFGPGTRLLVL.

The chain links TRBV10-3 to TRBJ1-5, with a possible D match to TRBD1 (5 bases). Germline CDR1 is ENHRY and CDR2 is SYGVKD. The CDR3 consists of 14 residues. V was pared by 10 bases and J by 3 bases, with 16 bases between. In DNA form, the CDR3 reads TGTGCCACACGAAGAACAGGAGACAATCAGCCCCAGCATTTT. Encoded protein: CATRRTGDNQPQHF.

This clonotype was observed at least ten times. The chain carries TRBV25-1 and TRBJ2-3, with 10 bases matching TRBD2. Germline values: CDR1 MGHDK, CDR2 SYGVNS. The V gene end was trimmed by 4 bases and the J gene end by 2 bases; junction bases not matched to a gene: 3. CDR3 length: 15 amino acids. The CDR3 here is CASSVTSGYTDTQYF. The DNA for the CDR3 is TGTGCCAGCAGTGTGACTAGCGGGTACACAGATACGCAGTATTTT.

This clonotype has ten or more counts. This sequence joins TRBV5-5 and TRBJ1-5; D is perhaps TRBD1 (5 bases). Trimming pared 1 base from V and 3 bases from J, leaving 20 bases between. Per germline, CDR1 SGHKS and CDR2 YYEKEE (reference sequence). The CDR3 spans 18 residues. The CDR3: CASSLRGGPSGFNQPQHF. The CDR3 region has the DNA TGTGCCAGCAGCTTGCGGGGCGGTCCCTCGGGATTCAATCAGCCCCAGCATTTT.

This clonotype was detected ten times or more. The J gene is TRBJ2-1, the V gene TRBV6-2 or TRBV6-3; 7 bases align to TRBD2. The V and J ends lost 7 bases and 4 bases, in that order; junction bases with no gene match: 10. Germline V CDR1 and CDR2: MNHEY, SVGEGT. CDR3 size: 15 residues. The DNA of the CDR3 is TGTGCCAGCATCAGGTCTAGCGGATCATACAATGAGCAGTTCTTC. Translated, it gives CASIRSSGSYNEQFF.

This clonotype came up a few times. The gene calls are TRBV20-1 and TRBJ1-6, with D perhaps matching TRBD1 (6 bases). In germline, CDR1 is DFQATT, CDR2 SNEGSKA (reference sequence). Trimming removed 0 bases at V and 7 bases at J, with 10 bases between. This CDR3 spans 14 amino acids. CDR3 loop: CSARDTGSNSPLHF. CDR3 coding DNA: TGCAGTGCTAGAGATACAGGGAGCAATTCACCCCTCCACTTT.

Ten or more counts support this clonotype. The chain joins TRBV28 to TRBJ2-7; 10 bases map to TRBD1. This CDR3 contains 16 residues. Unmatched junction bases numbered 5, after V lost 2 bases and J lost 1 base. Germline V gene sequence: CDR1 MDHEN, CDR2 SYDVKM. The CDR3 DNA reads TGTGCCAGCAGTTTACATAGGACAGGGGGTTCCTACGAGCAGTACTTC. It translates to CASSLHRTGGSYEQYF.

This clonotype was found many times. The chain recombines TRBV10-3 with TRBJ2-7; D might be TRBD2 (5 bases). This CDR3 comprises 13 residues. Trimming cost V 6 bases and J 5 bases, with 14 bases left between them. In germline, CDR1 is ENHRY, CDR2 SYGVKD. For the CDR3, the DNA is TGTGCCATCAGGAGGGAAATCGGGGACGAGCAGTACTTC. This sequence encodes CAIRREIGDEQYF.

This clonotype was seen ten or more times. The chain uses TRBV20-1 and TRBJ2-3; 9 nucleotides line up with TRBD2. The CDR3 consists of 18 residues. The germline V gene encodes CDR1 DFQATT and CDR2 SNEGSKA (reference sequence). V was pared by 1 base and J by 5 bases, with 16 bases of the junction left unmatched. CDR3 residues: CSARAPVREGRVGDTQYF. The CDR3, as DNA: TGCAGTGCTAGAGCTCCTGTGCGGGAGGGCCGAGTAGGAGATACGCAGTATTTT.

There are a few counts of this clonotype. The chain recombines TRBV5-1 with TRBJ2-1; 7 bases agree with TRBD1. CDR1 SGHRS and CDR2 YFSETQ come from the germline V gene. Trimming cost V 4 bases and J 2 bases; bases outside gene matches: 3. The CDR3 extends over 14 amino acids. The CDR3 spells CASSPGTAYNEQFF. Here the CDR3 DNA reads TGCGCCAGCAGCCCCGGGACAGCCTACAATGAGCAGTTCTTC.

In its sample, this clonotype was seen many times. The V and J genes are TRBV5-1 and TRBJ2-7; 7 nucleotides match TRBD1. The CDR3 runs 15 residues. Germline lookup yields CDR1 SGHRS and CDR2 YFSETQ. V trimming: 3 bases; J trimming: 2 bases; junction bases outside the gene matches: 8. Here the CDR3 reads CASSSGTAPTYEQYF. The CDR3 region has the DNA TGCGCCAGCAGCTCGGGGACAGCCCCTACCTACGAGCAGTACTTC.